Shown below are 3 T cell receptor beta chains from a single sample sequenced in a study of T cells in Graves' hyperthyroidism and ophthalmopathy. From RNA transcripts, TCR beta CDR3 regions were amplified. In the first-round RT-PCR of the TCR CDR3, the HTBI primer set was used. MiXCR, run by TCRdb on the multiplex PCR reads, gives a single entry per CDR3 protein. The data show 330,000 or so distinct CDR3 sequences, with 15% to 20% seen just once and 15% to 18% held by the top ten. The sequencing input was blood. The receptors derive from a woman between 40 and 50 years old with Graves' ophthalmopathy.

This clonotype was detected many times. The CDR3: CASSLMDRTSADYEQYF. CDR3 in DNA: TGTGCCAGCAGCTTAATGGACCGGACTAGCGCCGACTACGAGCAGTACTTC. The chain links TRBV11-3 to TRBJ2-7; 9 positions agree with TRBD2. This CDR3 is built from 17 residues. J was trimmed by 3 bases and V by 2 bases; bases with no gene match: 11. Germline V lookup: CDR1 SGHNT, CDR2 YENEEA.

The chain is built from TRBV6-1 and TRBJ2-5, with 11 bases that match TRBD2. This CDR3 spans 15 amino acids. Germline V gives CDR1 MNHNS, CDR2 SASEGT. The J segment lost 5 bases and the V segment lost 6 bases, leaving 8 bases of the junction unmatched. CDR3 amino acids: CASRDSGGAGETQYF. The CDR3 DNA sequence: TGTGCCAGCAGGGATAGCGGGGGGGCCGGTGAGACCCAGTACTTC.

This clonotype was detected many times. This chain joins TRBV6-1 and TRBJ1-1; 11 bases line up with TRBD1. The trim removed 4 bases at V and 5 bases at J, leaving 6 bases unmatched. This CDR3 is built from 15 residues. Germline V CDR1 and CDR2: MNHNS, SASEGT. DNA of the CDR3: TGTGCCAGCAGTGGACGAGGGACAGGGGGAACTGAAGCTTTCTTT. This sequence encodes CASSGRGTGGTEAFF.